This T cell receptor (beta chain) comes out of a study of long-term antiretroviral therapy in people with HIV. V lost 1 base and J lost 0; bases outside the gene matches: 6. The CDR3 covers 16 residues. CDR1 is GTSNPN and CDR2 is SVGIG in the germline V gene (reference sequence). This clone was picked up a small number of times. Its specificity is unknown. This was the immunoSEQ v3.0 assay at survey level. Some clones are missing from TCRdb's copy, which holds only in-frame ones; the method was immunoSEQ multiplex PCR. The repertoire has about 39,000 clones, more than 80% of them found once; the top ten carry under 7%. Study-wide points: Specimens of blood were obtained during about 2003 to 2018, possibly under older ART regimens.

The chain recombines TRBV30 with TRBJ1-2; 9 bases align to TRBD1. This specimen consisted of unsorted PBMCs, obtained 3.1 years after starting antiretroviral therapy. The clonotype comes from a woman aged 45-59 years with HIV. In DNA, the CDR3 is TGTGCCTGGAGTGGGGACAGGGAGATAGCTAACTATGGCTACACCTTC. Its protein product is CAWSGDREIANYGYTF.